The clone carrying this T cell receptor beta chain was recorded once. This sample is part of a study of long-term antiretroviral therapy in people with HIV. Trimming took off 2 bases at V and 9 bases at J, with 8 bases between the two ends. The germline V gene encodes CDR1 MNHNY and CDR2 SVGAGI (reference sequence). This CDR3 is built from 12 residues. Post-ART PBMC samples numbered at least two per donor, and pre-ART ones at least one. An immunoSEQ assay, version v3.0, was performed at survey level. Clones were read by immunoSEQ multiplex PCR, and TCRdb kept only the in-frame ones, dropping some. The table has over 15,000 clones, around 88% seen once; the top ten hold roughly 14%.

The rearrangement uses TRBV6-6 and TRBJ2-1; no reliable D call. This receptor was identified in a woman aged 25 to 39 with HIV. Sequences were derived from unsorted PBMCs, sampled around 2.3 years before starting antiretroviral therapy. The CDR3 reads CASSYEYSEQFF. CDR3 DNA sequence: TGTGCCAGCAGTTACGAATATAGTGAGCAGTTCTTC.